The 9 T cell receptor beta chains below come from one sample, sequenced in a study of OX40 agonist ivuxolimab in advanced cancers. Sequencing used immunoSEQ multiplex PCR; TCRdb keeps in-frame clones, though not all of them. The sample has tens of thousands of clones, roughly 90% seen once. The sequencing here drew on CD4+ or CD8+ T cells sorted from blood, taken in a trial of the OX40 agonist ivuxolimab. The receptors were sampled from an adult with an advanced solid tumor such as melanoma, head and neck, liver or kidney cancer.

The J gene is TRBJ2-7, the V gene TRBV7-9; the match to TRBD1 covers 9 bases. The CDR3 sequence is 14 residues long. Germline V lookup: CDR1 SEHNR, CDR2 FQNEAQ (reference sequence). Unmatched junction bases numbered 2, after V lost 2 bases and J lost 3 bases. Here the CDR3 DNA reads TGTGCCAGCAGCTTAACGGGACAGGGCTACGAGCAGTACGTC. Amino acid sequence: CASSLTGQGYEQYV.

This clone was found once. This sequence joins TRBV29-1 and TRBJ1-1, with 7 bases that match TRBD1. The V and J ends lost 1 base and 6 bases, in that order; junction bases with no gene match: 5. CDR3 length: 13 amino acids. From germline, CDR1 is SQVTM and CDR2 ANQGSEA. In nucleotides, the CDR3 is TGCAGCGTTGAAGCTGCAGGGGGGCCTGAAGCTTTCTTT. Protein: CSVEAAGGPEAFF.

The chain couples TRBV28 to TRBJ1-1, with unresolved D. There are 12 residues in the CDR3. Looked up from germline, CDR1 is MDHEN and CDR2 is SYDVKM. The ends were cut back, 6 bases at V and 6 bases at J, with 11 bases in the middle. CDR3 loop: CASSFMGAEAFF. CDR3 nucleotide sequence: TGTGCCAGCAGCTTTATGGGCGCTGAAGCTTTCTTT. Filled out from reference TRBV28 and TRBJ1-1, the complete variable domain reads DVKVTQSSRYLVKRTGEKVFLECVQDMDHENMFWYRQDPGLGLRLIYFSYDVKMKEKGDIPEGYSVSREKKERFSLILESASTNQTSMYLCASSFMGAEAFFGQGTRLTVV.

Comments on this clone: Germline is not matched at one junction end, which may reflect a read error. The gene calls are TRBV7-2 and TRBJ1-1; possibly TRBD1 for D (5 bases). The germline V gene encodes CDR1 SGHTA and CDR2 FQGNSA. The CDR3 loop spans 15 amino acids. The CDR3 nucleotides read TGTGCCAGCAGATTAGGGGCATACATGAACACTGAAGCTTTCTTT. Protein product: CASRLGAYMNTEAFF.

This CDR3 is CASSLAVGTEAFF. DNA of the CDR3: TGTGCCAGCAGCTTAGCAGTGGGAACTGAAGCTTTCTTT. The chain employs TRBV11-2 and TRBJ1-1; D unresolved. The CDR3 is made up of 13 amino acids. V was trimmed by 1 base and J by 5 bases, leaving 8 bases between them. CDR1 is SGHAT and CDR2 is FQNNGV in the germline V gene.

As DNA, the CDR3 is TGTGCCAGCAGCTTGGTTCGGGGGGCCAACGTCCTGACTTTC. Encoded protein: CASSLVRGANVLTF. This chain links TRBV5-4 with TRBJ2-6; D unresolved. Germline CDR1 is SGHNT and CDR2 is YYREEE (reference sequence). V lost 0 bases and J 4 bases, leaving 5 bases between the germline ends. CDR3 length: 14 amino acids.

The rearrangement uses TRBV19 and TRBJ2-2, with 10 bases aligning to TRBD1. With 8 bases clipped from V and 3 bases from J, the junction kept 3 bases outside the gene matches. Germline CDR1 LNHDA, CDR2 SQIVND (reference sequence). The CDR3 loop spans 14 amino acids. The CDR3 protein is CASGDRGYTGELFF. CDR3 DNA: TGTGCCAGTGGGGACAGGGGTTACACCGGGGAGCTGTTTTTT.

This chain joins TRBV29-1 and TRBJ1-2; no clear D. Trimming took off 5 bases at V and 3 bases at J, with 16 bases between the two ends. From germline, CDR1 is SQVTM and CDR2 ANQGSEA. The CDR3 contains 14 residues. The CDR3 protein is CSVPQQRVDYGYTF. As DNA, the CDR3 is TGCAGCGTTCCCCAACAGAGGGTAGACTATGGCTACACCTTC.

The chain recombines TRBV27 with TRBJ2-3; D is tentatively TRBD1 or TRBD2 (5 bases each). V was clipped by 4 bases and J by 0 bases, with 8 bases between them. Germline V gives CDR1 MNHEY, CDR2 SMNVEV (reference sequence). There are 14 residues in the CDR3. The DNA for the CDR3 is TGTGCCAGCAGTTATCGGGACAGCACAGATACGCAGTATTTT. It translates to CASSYRDSTDTQYF.